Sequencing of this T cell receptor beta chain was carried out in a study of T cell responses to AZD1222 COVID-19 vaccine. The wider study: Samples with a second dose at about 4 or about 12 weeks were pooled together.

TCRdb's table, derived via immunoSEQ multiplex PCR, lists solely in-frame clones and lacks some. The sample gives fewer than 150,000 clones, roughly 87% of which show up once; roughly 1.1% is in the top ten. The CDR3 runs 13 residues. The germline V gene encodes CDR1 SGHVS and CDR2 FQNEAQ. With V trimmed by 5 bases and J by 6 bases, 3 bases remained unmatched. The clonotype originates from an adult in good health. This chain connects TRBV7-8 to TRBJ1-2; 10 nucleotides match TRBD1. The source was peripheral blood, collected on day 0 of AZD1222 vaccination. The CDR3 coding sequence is TGTGCCAGCAGCCCAGACAGGGGGCATGGCTACACCTTC. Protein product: CASSPDRGHGYTF.